Following are 14 T cell receptor beta chains from one sample sequenced in a study of response to subunit inactivated influenza vaccine. MiXCR, applied by TCRdb to the RT-PCR reads, yields one record per CDR3 protein. The sample includes roughly 710,000 distinct CDR3 sequences, less than 15% of them seen just once. The sequences come from PBMCs from blood, collected 14 to 15 days before vaccination. The receptors here all came from a man between 50 and 59 years old who received an inactivated influenza vaccine.

This clonotype came up a few times. The rearrangement uses TRBV7-2 and TRBJ2-1, with D perhaps TRBD2 (5 bases). In germline, CDR1 is SGHTA, CDR2 FQGNSA. V lost 0 bases, J lost 0 bases, and 9 bases lay in between. This CDR3 contains 16 residues. The CDR3 spells CASSLAGGISYNEQFF. In nucleotides, the CDR3 is TGTGCCAGCAGCTTAGCTGGAGGAATCTCCTACAATGAGCAGTTCTTC. Full variable domain (missing parts from reference TRBV7-2 and TRBJ2-1): GAGVSQSPSNKVTEKGKDVELRCDPISGHTALYWYRQSLGQGLEFLIYFQGNSAPDKSGLPSDRFSAERTGGSVSTLTIQRTQQEDSAVYLCASSLAGGISYNEQFFGPGTRLTVL.

This clonotype was seen more than once but under ten times. J is TRBJ2-2 and V is TRBV6-1; 10 nucleotides match TRBD1. V gave up 6 bases and J gave up 6 bases; unmatched junction bases: 7. The CDR3 has 15 amino acids. The germline V gene encodes CDR1 MNHNS and CDR2 SASEGT. The CDR3 protein is CASSTGTGVPGELFF. The CDR3 region has the DNA TGTGCCAGCAGCACCGGGACAGGGGTACCCGGGGAGCTGTTTTTT.

The chain carries TRBV10-3 and TRBJ2-7, with no clear D. The CDR3 runs to 14 residues. Germline-derived CDR1 and CDR2 are ENHRY and SYGVKD. Trimming cost V 4 bases and J 0 bases, with 10 bases left between them. The CDR3, as DNA: TGTGCCATCAGTGGTGGGTACAGCTCCTACGAGCAGTACTTC. It encodes CAISGGYSSYEQYF.

The chain uses TRBV7-2 and TRBJ2-7; D possibly corresponds to TRBD1 (7 bases). The CDR3 has 14 amino acids. V dropped 3 bases and J dropped 4 bases, with 13 bases sitting between them. Germline lookup yields CDR1 SGHTA and CDR2 FQGNSA. The CDR3 coding sequence is TGTGCCAGCAGCTTCAGGGGGGCGGATTACGAGCAGTACTTC. It specifies CASSFRGADYEQYF. Full variable domain (outside the CDR3, taken from reference TRBV7-2 and TRBJ2-7): GAGVSQSPSNKVTEKGKDVELRCDPISGHTALYWYRQSLGQGLEFLIYFQGNSAPDKSGLPSDRFSAERTGGSVSTLTIQRTQQEDSAVYLCASSFRGADYEQYFGPGTRLTVT.

This clonotype was recorded a few times. The chain employs TRBV11-2 and TRBJ2-7, with D tentatively TRBD1 or TRBD2 (6 bases each). Trimming took 4 bases from V and 1 from J, leaving 14 bases between them. Looked up from germline, CDR1 is SGHAT and CDR2 is FQNNGV. The CDR3 has 15 amino acids. CDR3 sequence: CASSSFRGGSYEQYF. CDR3 bases: TGTGCCAGCAGCTCCTTCAGGGGAGGTTCCTACGAGCAGTACTTC.

This chain uses TRBV4-1 with TRBJ2-7; 10 nucleotides align to TRBD1. The CDR3 sequence is 15 residues long. The trim removed 0 bases at V and 4 bases at J, leaving 3 bases unmatched. Looked up from germline, CDR1 is MGHRA and CDR2 is YSYEKL. The CDR3 sequence is CASSQEDRGRYEQYF. CDR3 coding DNA: TGCGCCAGCAGCCAAGAGGACAGGGGGAGGTACGAGCAGTACTTC.

The chain carries TRBV6-1 and TRBJ1-4; the D is unclear. The V gene's germline CDR1 is MNHNS and CDR2 SASEGT. The CDR3 is 14 amino acids. Trimming took 6 bases from V and 6 from J, leaving 14 bases between them. The CDR3 is CASRGPTTHEKLFF. The DNA of the CDR3 is TGTGCCAGCAGGGGCCCTACTACGCATGAAAAACTGTTTTTT.

The V and J genes are TRBV12-3 or TRBV12-4 and TRBJ1-2; D is possibly TRBD1 (6 bases). The CDR3 length is 14 residues. The V gene lost 5 bases and the J gene lost 4 bases, with 14 bases spanning the gap. The CDR3 is CASSRVSGVYGYTF. CDR3 in DNA: TGTGCCAGCAGTCGCGTTTCAGGGGTCTATGGCTACACCTTC.

This clonotype was counted between two and nine times. The V call is TRBV6-4, the J call TRBJ2-1, with D perhaps TRBD1 (7 bases). Per the germline V gene, CDR1 is MRHNA and CDR2 is SNTAGT. The CDR3 sequence is 14 residues long. V gave up 3 bases and J gave up 6 bases, with 12 bases separating them. The CDR3 DNA reads as TGTGCCAGCAGTGATGACAGGGAGGTCAATGAGCAGTTCTTC. Protein sequence: CASSDDREVNEQFF.

The chain links TRBV7-6 to TRBJ2-5; 9 bases align to TRBD2. V shed 3 bases, J shed 7 bases, and the junction held 18 bases outside the gene matches. CDR1 and CDR2 from the germline V gene are SGHVS and FNYEAQ. CDR3 length: 18 residues. The CDR3 loop reads CASSFLGAMAGGPGTQYF. The CDR3 DNA reads as TGTGCCAGCAGCTTTCTGGGCGCTATGGCGGGGGGGCCAGGGACCCAGTACTTC.

This clonotype came up a few times. The rearrangement uses TRBV20-1 and TRBJ2-7, with 9 positions matching TRBD1. Germline CDR1 reads DFQATT; CDR2 reads SNEGSKA (reference sequence). The CDR3 runs to 12 residues. With V trimmed by 4 bases and J by 4 bases, 2 bases remained unmatched. CDR3 coding DNA: TGCAGTGCTAAGACAGGGGGGTACGAGCAGTACTTC. Residues: CSAKTGGYEQYF.

To note about this clonotype: One end of the junction does not line up with germline, which may come from a read error. The chain is built from TRBV29-1 and TRBJ2-1, with 9 bases identical to TRBD1. This CDR3 spans 10 amino acids. Germline V gives CDR1 SQVTM, CDR2 ANQGSEA. CDR3 region: CSVAGTGRVF. DNA of the CDR3: TGCAGCGTGGCCGGGACAGGGAGGGTCTTC.

This clonotype was found a few times. This sequence joins TRBV9 and TRBJ2-1; 12 bases are a match to TRBD1. Germline CDR1 reads SGDLS; CDR2 reads YYNGEE. The CDR3 totals 16 residues. After removal of 3 bases from V and 6 bases from J, the junction contained 7 bases not matched to a gene. DNA for the CDR3: TGTGCCAGCAGCGACGGGACAGGGGGCGCCGGCAATGAGCAGTTCTTC. Translated: CASSDGTGGAGNEQFF.

The chain joins TRBV20-1 to TRBJ1-4; TRBD1 might be the D (5 bases). Germline CDR1 is DFQATT and CDR2 is SNEGSKA (reference sequence). Trimming took 6 bases from V and 4 from J, leaving 15 bases between them. The CDR3 spans 14 residues. CDR3 sequence reads: CSAKRGNGNEKLFF. The CDR3 coding sequence is TGCAGTGCAAAGAGGGGAAACGGTAATGAAAAACTGTTTTTT.